Listed below are T cell receptor beta chains from one sample, sequenced in a study of blood T cell repertoires in COVID-19. Sequenced by immunoSEQ multiplex PCR; TCRdb stores in-frame clones only, minus some. Here the sample spans more than 150,000 clones, more than 75% being singletons. The sample was peripheral blood. Receptor source: a man aged 40-49 years with active or convalescent COVID-19. Each CDR3 is given with its conserved first and last residue. Each record gives: CDR3 DNA, CDR3 protein, J gene, V gene, D gene, clone size. The D gene is left open where the match is weak. Clone size is given for some rows only: seen once, a few or many times, or a class if the clone is expanded.

CDR3nt: TGTGCCAGCAAGAGTCCGACTCATCTGCAGTTCTTC
CDR3aa: CASKSPTHLQFF
j_gene: TRBJ2-1
v_gene: TRBV6-5
d_gene: -
abundance: few

CDR3nt: TGTGCCAGCAGTGTCACTAGCGGGGGGAGGGGCGAGCAGTACTTC
CDR3aa: CASSVTSGGRGEQYF
j_gene: TRBJ2-7
v_gene: TRBV28
d_gene: TRBD2
abundance: -

CDR3nt: TGTGCCACCAGCAGAGGGGTGACAGCATCCTCGCGGAACACTGAAGCTTTCTTT
CDR3aa: CATSRGVTASSRNTEAFF
j_gene: TRBJ1-1
v_gene: TRBV15
d_gene: -
abundance: -

CDR3nt: TGTGCCAGCAGCCGGGAGACTAGCGGGGGTGAGAATGAGCAGTTCTTC
CDR3aa: CASSRETSGGENEQFF
j_gene: TRBJ2-1
v_gene: TRBV4-2
d_gene: TRBD2
abundance: -

CDR3nt: TGTGCCAGCAGGGAGGGGACAGGGAGTTCCTACGAGCAGTACTTC
CDR3aa: CASREGTGSSYEQYF
j_gene: TRBJ2-7
v_gene: TRBV27
d_gene: TRBD1
abundance: -

CDR3nt: TGTGCCAGCAGCTTAGAACAGGACTACGAGCAGTACTTC
CDR3aa: CASSLEQDYEQYF
j_gene: TRBJ2-7
v_gene: TRBV11-1
d_gene: -
abundance: few

CDR3nt: TGTGCCAGTAGTATAAGATCGGGTGTTGGGGCCAACGTCCTGACTTTC
CDR3aa: CASSIRSGVGANVLTF
j_gene: TRBJ2-6
v_gene: TRBV19
d_gene: -
abundance: -

CDR3nt: TGTGCCAGCTTAGGACTAGCGGGGCTCTACGAGCAGTACTTC
CDR3aa: CASLGLAGLYEQYF
j_gene: TRBJ2-7
v_gene: TRBV28
d_gene: TRBD2
abundance: few

CDR3nt: TGTGCCAGCTCACCAAATTCAGGAACGAGCACTGAAGCTTTCTTT
CDR3aa: CASSPNSGTSTEAFF
j_gene: TRBJ1-1
v_gene: TRBV18
d_gene: -
abundance: -

CDR3nt: TGTGCCAGCAGTTTTCAGATTAGCAATCAGCCCCAGCATTTT
CDR3aa: CASSFQISNQPQHF
j_gene: TRBJ1-5
v_gene: TRBV28
d_gene: -
abundance: -

CDR3nt: TGTGCCAGCAGCTCGCGCGGTAGCAATCAGCCCCAGCATTTT
CDR3aa: CASSSRGSNQPQHF
j_gene: TRBJ1-5
v_gene: TRBV5-4
d_gene: -
abundance: -

CDR3nt: TGTGCCACTCGGACTAGCGGGGGCCGGAGAGAGACCCAGTACTTC
CDR3aa: CATRTSGGRRETQYF
j_gene: TRBJ2-5
v_gene: TRBV27
d_gene: TRBD2
abundance: -

CDR3nt: TGTGCCAGTAGTATGGCGGGGGGGCATGGTGAGCAGTTCTTC
CDR3aa: CASSMAGGHGEQFF
j_gene: TRBJ2-1
v_gene: TRBV19
d_gene: TRBD2
abundance: -

CDR3nt: TGTGCCAGCTCACCGACAGAGATGCCAAGGCACTATGGCTACACCTTC
CDR3aa: CASSPTEMPRHYGYTF
j_gene: TRBJ1-2
v_gene: TRBV18
d_gene: -
abundance: -

CDR3nt: TGTGCCACCAGCAGAGATGGGCTGACAGGGGTAGGCGGGGAGCTGTTTTTT
CDR3aa: CATSRDGLTGVGGELFF
j_gene: TRBJ2-2
v_gene: TRBV15
d_gene: TRBD1
abundance: -

CDR3nt: TGCGCCAGCAGTGACTCCGACGGACTAGTTAGAGATACGCAGTATTTT
CDR3aa: CASSDSDGLVRDTQYF
j_gene: TRBJ2-3
v_gene: TRBV10-1
d_gene: TRBD2
abundance: -

CDR3nt: TGTGCCAGCAGTGAAAGGTTGGAGGAGGGCTTCTACGAGCAGTACTTC
CDR3aa: CASSERLEEGFYEQYF
j_gene: TRBJ2-7
v_gene: TRBV2
d_gene: -
abundance: -

CDR3nt: TGTGCCAGCACTTGGGGGGTTGAGCAGTTCTTC
CDR3aa: CASTWGVEQFF
j_gene: TRBJ2-1
v_gene: TRBV27
d_gene: -
abundance: few

CDR3nt: TGTGCCAGTACACCGGAAGGACAGGGGGCTTACGAGCAGTACTTC
CDR3aa: CASTPEGQGAYEQYF
j_gene: TRBJ2-7
v_gene: TRBV2
d_gene: TRBD1
abundance: -

CDR3nt: TGTGCTAGTGGTTTGGAGGGGGTGAACACTGAAGCTTTCTTT
CDR3aa: CASGLEGVNTEAFF
j_gene: TRBJ1-1
v_gene: TRBV12-5
d_gene: -
abundance: -

CDR3nt: TGTGCCAGCAGCCAACGAATTTCCGGGACAGGGGTCGACGAGCAGTACTTC
CDR3aa: CASSQRISGTGVDEQYF
j_gene: TRBJ2-7
v_gene: TRBV3-1/TRBV3-2
d_gene: TRBD1
abundance: -

CDR3nt: TGTGCCAGCAGTTATGGGGGGGTGAACACTGAAGCTTTCTTT
CDR3aa: CASSYGGVNTEAFF
j_gene: TRBJ1-1
v_gene: TRBV6-5
d_gene: -
abundance: few